This T cell receptor (beta chain) was captured by sequencing in a study of T cells after yellow fever vaccination. TCRdb fed the 5' RACE reads into MiXCR, producing one record per CDR3 protein. Here the sample spans more than 120,000 distinct CDR3 sequences, 7.7% being singletons. This clonotype was found many times. Germline CDR1 SQVTM, CDR2 ANQGSEA. V gave up 1 base and J gave up 2 bases, with 14 bases separating them. The CDR3 sequence is 15 residues long. The TCR was taken from a man aged 25 to 45 who received the YFV17D yellow fever vaccine. The source was CD4+ T cells sorted from PBMCs, collected 5 days after the yellow fever booster vaccination. The chain recombines TRBV29-1 with TRBJ1-2; D is ambiguous. The CDR3 region has the DNA TGCAGCGTTGAAGGCGACTACCAGCGGAACTATGGCTACACCTTC. It translates to CSVEGDYQRNYGYTF.